This TCR beta chain came from a study of CD8+ T cells in alopecia areata. Cell sorting on a FACSAria was used to separate CD4+ and CD8+ T cells from the PBMCs. Germline CDR1 reads MGHDK; CDR2 reads SYGVNS. With 2 bases removed from V and 11 bases from J, the gap between germline ends came to 6 bases. This CDR3 contains 11 residues. Broader study findings: Scalp repertoires also include resident alphabeta T cells from normal skin. Lesional scalp exceeded normal scalp in clonality, especially in alopecia totalis/universalis.

Extraction of RNA preceded its reverse transcription into cDNA, which served as the sequencing template. The table came from immunoSEQ multiplex PCR; TCRdb's copy has only in-frame clones and leaves some out. Counted here are about 200,000 clones, roughly three fifths occurring once; the ten biggest clones make up nearly 5%. About this clone: Its antigen is still unknown.

The sequence came from a human donor in good health. Source material: CD8+ T cells sorted from blood. The chain employs TRBV25-1 and TRBJ1-4; D call uncertain. The CDR3: CASSEQRKLFF. The CDR3 nucleotides read TGTGCCAGCAGTGAACAGAGGAAACTGTTTTTT.